This record concerns one T cell receptor beta chain sequence. Its target is not known. This entry comes from a study of T cells in Graves' hyperthyroidism and ophthalmopathy. Points from the study as a whole: Ophthalmopathy was model-predicted a median 6.5 months pre-onset.

V gave up 5 bases and J gave up 0 bases; unmatched junction bases: 7. CDR1 SGHTA and CDR2 FQGNSA come from the germline V gene. CDR3 length: 16 amino acids. Approximately 10 ml of fresh peripheral blood supplied the PBMCs. Amplification targeted TCR beta CDR3 regions from RNA transcripts. HTBI primers were used for first-round RT-PCR of the TCR CDR3. TCRdb used MiXCR to reprocess the multiplex PCR reads, holding one entry per CDR3 protein. The top ten hold over 8% of the sample, which has roughly 840,000 distinct CDR3 sequences, about two fifths seen once. The receptor was isolated from a man in his late teens or twenties with Graves' hyperthyroidism. Sequencing was performed on blood. V gene TRBV7-2 combines with J gene TRBJ2-7; 10 nucleotides match TRBD2. The CDR3: CASSATSGRISYEQYF. The CDR3 nucleotides are TGTGCCAGCAGCGCGACTAGCGGGCGGATCTCCTACGAGCAGTACTTC.